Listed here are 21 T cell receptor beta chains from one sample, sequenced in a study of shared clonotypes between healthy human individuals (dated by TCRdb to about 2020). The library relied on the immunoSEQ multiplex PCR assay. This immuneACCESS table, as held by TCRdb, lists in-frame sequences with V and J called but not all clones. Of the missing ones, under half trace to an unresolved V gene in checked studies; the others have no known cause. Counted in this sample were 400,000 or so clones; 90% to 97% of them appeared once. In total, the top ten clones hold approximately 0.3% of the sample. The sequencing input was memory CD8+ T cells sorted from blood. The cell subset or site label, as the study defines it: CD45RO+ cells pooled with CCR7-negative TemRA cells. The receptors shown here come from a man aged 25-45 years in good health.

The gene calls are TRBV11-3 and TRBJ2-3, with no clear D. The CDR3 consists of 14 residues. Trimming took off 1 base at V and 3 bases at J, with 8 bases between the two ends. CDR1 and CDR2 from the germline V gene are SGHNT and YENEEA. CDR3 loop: CASSLGVGTDTQYF. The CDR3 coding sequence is TGTGCCAGCAGCTTAGGGGTTGGGACAGATACGCAGTATTTT.

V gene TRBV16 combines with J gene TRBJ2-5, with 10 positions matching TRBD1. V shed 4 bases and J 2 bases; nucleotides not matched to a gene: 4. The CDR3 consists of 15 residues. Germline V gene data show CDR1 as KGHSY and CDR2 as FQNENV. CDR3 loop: CASSRWDRGQETQYF. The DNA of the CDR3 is TGTGCCAGCAGCCGGTGGGACAGGGGACAAGAGACCCAGTACTTC.

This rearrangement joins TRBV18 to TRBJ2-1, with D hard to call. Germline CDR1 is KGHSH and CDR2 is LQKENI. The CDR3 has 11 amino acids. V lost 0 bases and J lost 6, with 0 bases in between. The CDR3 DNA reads TGTGCCAGCTCACCACCCAATGAGCAGTTCTTC. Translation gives CASSPPNEQFF.

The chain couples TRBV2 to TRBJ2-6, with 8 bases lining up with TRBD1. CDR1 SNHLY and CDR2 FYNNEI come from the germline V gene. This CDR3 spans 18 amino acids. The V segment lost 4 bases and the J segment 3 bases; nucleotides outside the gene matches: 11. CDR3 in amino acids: CASSAFKQGARGANVLTF. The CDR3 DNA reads TGTGCCAGCAGTGCTTTCAAGCAGGGGGCGCGTGGGGCCAACGTCCTGACTTTC. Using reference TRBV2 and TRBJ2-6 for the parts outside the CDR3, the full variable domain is EPEVTQTPSHQVTQMGQEVILRCVPISNHLYFYWYRQILGQKVEFLVSFYNNEISEKSEIFDDQFSVERPDGSNFTLKIRSTKLEDSAMYFCASSAFKQGARGANVLTFGAGSRLTVL.

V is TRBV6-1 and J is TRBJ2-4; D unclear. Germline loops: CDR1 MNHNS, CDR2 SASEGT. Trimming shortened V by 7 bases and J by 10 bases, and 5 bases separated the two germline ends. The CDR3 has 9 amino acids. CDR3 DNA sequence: TGTGCCAGCAAAAGGATTCAGTACTTC. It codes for CASKRIQYF.

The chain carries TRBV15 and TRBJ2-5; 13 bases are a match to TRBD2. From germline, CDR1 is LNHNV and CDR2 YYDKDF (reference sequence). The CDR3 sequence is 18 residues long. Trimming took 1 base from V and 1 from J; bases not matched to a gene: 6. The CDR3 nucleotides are TGTGCCACCAGCAGAGGAGGCAGGACTAGCGGGAGCCAAGAGACCCAGTACTTC. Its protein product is CATSRGGRTSGSQETQYF.

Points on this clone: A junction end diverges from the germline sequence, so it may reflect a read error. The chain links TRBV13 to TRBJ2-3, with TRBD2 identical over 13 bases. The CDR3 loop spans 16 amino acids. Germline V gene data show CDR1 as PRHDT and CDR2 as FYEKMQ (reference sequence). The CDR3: CASTLLAGGFGDTQYF. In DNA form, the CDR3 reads TGTGCCAGCACCTTACTAGCGGGAGGGTTTGGAGATACGCAGTATTTT.

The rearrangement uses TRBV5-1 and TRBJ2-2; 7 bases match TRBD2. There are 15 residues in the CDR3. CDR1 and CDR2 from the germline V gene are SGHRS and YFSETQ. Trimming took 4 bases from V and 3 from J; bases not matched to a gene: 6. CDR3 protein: CASSQRGRDTGELFF. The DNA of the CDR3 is TGCGCCAGCAGCCAGAGAGGGAGGGACACCGGGGAGCTGTTTTTT.

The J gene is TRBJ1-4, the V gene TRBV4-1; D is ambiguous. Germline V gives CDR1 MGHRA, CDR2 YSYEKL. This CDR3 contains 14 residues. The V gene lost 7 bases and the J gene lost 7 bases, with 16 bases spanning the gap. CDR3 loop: CASTRTRRGEKLFF. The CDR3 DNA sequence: TGCGCCAGCACCAGAACCCGACGGGGTGAAAAACTGTTTTTT.

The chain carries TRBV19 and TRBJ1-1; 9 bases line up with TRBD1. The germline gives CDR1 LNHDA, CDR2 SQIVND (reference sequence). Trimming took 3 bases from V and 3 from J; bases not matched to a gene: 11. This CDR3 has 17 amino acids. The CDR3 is CASSIGWGTGRYTEAFF. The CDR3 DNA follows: TGTGCCAGTAGTATTGGCTGGGGGACAGGGAGGTACACTGAAGCTTTCTTT.

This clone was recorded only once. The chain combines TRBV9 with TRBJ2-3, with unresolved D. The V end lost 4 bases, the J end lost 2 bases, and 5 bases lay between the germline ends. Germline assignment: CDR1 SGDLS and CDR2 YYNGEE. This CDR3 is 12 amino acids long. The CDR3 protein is CASSSYTDTQYF. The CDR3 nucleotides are TGTGCCAGCAGCTCCTACACAGATACGCAGTATTTT. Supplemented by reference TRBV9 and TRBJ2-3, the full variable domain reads DSGVTQTPKHLITATGQRVTLRCSPRSGDLSVYWYQQSLDQGLQFLIQYYNGEERAKGNILERFSAQQFPDLHSELNLSSLELGDSALYFCASSSYTDTQYFGPGTRLTVL.

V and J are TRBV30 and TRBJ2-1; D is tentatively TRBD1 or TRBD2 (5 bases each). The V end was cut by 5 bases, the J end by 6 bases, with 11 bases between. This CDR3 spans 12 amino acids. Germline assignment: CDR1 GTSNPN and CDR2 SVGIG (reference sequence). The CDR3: CAWGTLPNEQFF. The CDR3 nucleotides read TGTGCCTGGGGGACCCTACCCAATGAGCAGTTCTTC.

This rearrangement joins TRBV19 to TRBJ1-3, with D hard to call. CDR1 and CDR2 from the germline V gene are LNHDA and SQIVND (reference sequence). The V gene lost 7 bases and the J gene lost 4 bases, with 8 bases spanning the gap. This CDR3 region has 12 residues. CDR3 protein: CASKTIGNTIYF. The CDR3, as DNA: TGTGCCAGTAAAACAATCGGAAACACCATATATTTT.

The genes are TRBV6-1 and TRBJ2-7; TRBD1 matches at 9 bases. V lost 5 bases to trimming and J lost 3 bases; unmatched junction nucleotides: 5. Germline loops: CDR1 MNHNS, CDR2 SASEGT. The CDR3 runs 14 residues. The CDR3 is CASSLRQGGYEQYF. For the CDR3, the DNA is TGTGCCAGCAGTCTTCGACAGGGGGGCTACGAGCAGTACTTC.

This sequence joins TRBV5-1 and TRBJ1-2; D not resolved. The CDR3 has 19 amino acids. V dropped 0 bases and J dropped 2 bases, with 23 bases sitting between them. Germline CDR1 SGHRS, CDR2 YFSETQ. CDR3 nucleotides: TGCGCCAGCAGCTTGGACCCCCGGGTCCCAACATTAGCAAACTATGGCTACACCTTC. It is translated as CASSLDPRVPTLANYGYTF.

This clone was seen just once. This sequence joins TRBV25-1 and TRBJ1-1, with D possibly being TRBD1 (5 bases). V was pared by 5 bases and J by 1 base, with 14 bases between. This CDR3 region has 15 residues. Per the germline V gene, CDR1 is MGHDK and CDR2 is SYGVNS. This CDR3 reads CASSHLGDSNTEAFF. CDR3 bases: TGTGCCAGCAGTCATTTAGGGGATTCGAACACTGAAGCTTTCTTT.

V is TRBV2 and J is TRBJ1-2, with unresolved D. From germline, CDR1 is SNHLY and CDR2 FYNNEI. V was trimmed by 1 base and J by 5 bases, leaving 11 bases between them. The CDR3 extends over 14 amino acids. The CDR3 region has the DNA TGTGCCAGCAGTGAAGATTACGGGTTTTATGGCTACACCTTC. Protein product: CASSEDYGFYGYTF.

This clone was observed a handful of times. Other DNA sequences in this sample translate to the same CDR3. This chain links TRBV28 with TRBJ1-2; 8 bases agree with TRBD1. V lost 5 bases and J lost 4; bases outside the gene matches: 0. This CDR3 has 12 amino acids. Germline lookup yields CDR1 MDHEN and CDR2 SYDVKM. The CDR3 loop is CASSTGGYGYTF. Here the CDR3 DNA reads TGTGCCAGCAGTACAGGGGGCTATGGCTACACCTTC.

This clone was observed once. DNA for the CDR3: TGTGCCAGCAGTGAATATGCCAGGGCCCCCGGGGAGCTGTTTTTT. This sequence encodes CASSEYARAPGELFF. This chain uses TRBV6-1 with TRBJ2-2, with D possibly being TRBD1 (5 bases). Germline CDR1 and CDR2: MNHNS and SASEGT. Trimming removed 2 bases at V and 6 bases at J, with 13 bases between. The CDR3 loop spans 15 amino acids.

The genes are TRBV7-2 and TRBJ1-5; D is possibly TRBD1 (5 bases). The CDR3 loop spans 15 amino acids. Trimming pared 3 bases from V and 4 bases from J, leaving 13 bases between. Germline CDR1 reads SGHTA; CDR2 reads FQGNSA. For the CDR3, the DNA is TGTGCCAGCAGCTTGGCAGGGTTGTGGAATCAGCCCCAGCATTTT. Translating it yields CASSLAGLWNQPQHF.

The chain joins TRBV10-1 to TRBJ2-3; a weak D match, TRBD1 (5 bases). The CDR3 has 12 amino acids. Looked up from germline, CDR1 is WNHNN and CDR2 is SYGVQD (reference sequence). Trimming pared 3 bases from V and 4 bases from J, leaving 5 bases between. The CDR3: CASSDRADTQYF. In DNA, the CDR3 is TGCGCCAGCAGTGACAGGGCAGATACGCAGTATTTT.